Below, one TCR beta chain is given with its context. Its antigen is currently unknown. This sample was included in a study of cytomegalovirus exposure and HLA in healthy donors. Study-wide results and caveats: In vitro assays verified that three CMV-associated chains recognized CMV antigens specifically.

Donors came from a validation cohort of some 110 subjects, distinct from the first 666-subject cohort. The CDR3 has 12 residues. Germline CDR1 and CDR2: ENHRY and SYGVKD. V lost 3 bases to trimming and J lost 3 bases, with 6 bases between them. The protocol was immunoSEQ multiplex PCR, while the TCRdb copy is restricted to in-frame clones and leaves out a portion. This table holds around 190,000 clones, roughly nine tenths found once. The chain joins TRBV10-3 to TRBJ2-7; D not certain. The TCR was taken from a man younger than 45 in good health and CMV-seropositive. Sequencing was carried out using PBMCs. CDR3 coding DNA: TGTGCCATCAGTGACCATCTCTACGAGCAGTACTTC. Amino acids: CAISDHLYEQYF.